These 24 T cell receptor beta chains originate from one sample sequenced in a study of cytomegalovirus exposure and HLA in healthy donors. The primer mix had 60 Vbeta and 13 Jbeta primers. Sequencing used immunoSEQ multiplex PCR; TCRdb keeps in-frame clones, though not all of them. The data show 180,000 or so clones, with nearly 80% seen just once and around 2.6% held by the top ten. The sequencing sample was made of PBMCs. The receptors were gathered from a female donor in good health and CMV-seronegative.

The chain links TRBV5-6 to TRBJ1-5; TRBD1 agrees at 10 bases. Per germline, CDR1 SGHDT and CDR2 YYEEEE. The CDR3 is made up of 15 amino acids. The ends lost 4 bases at V and 6 bases at J; junction bases unmatched: 7. CDR3 sequence: CASSPGTGVVQPQHF. The CDR3 DNA is TGTGCCAGCAGCCCGGGGACAGGGGTGGTTCAGCCCCAGCATTTT.

This clone was counted once. The chain recombines TRBV5-1 with TRBJ2-1, with 7 bases identical to TRBD1. V lost 2 bases and J lost 6; bases outside the gene matches: 8. The length of the CDR3 is 15 residues. Germline V CDR1 and CDR2: SGHRS, YFSETQ. CDR3 coding DNA: TGCGCCAGCAGCTTCCGACAGGGTACGCGCAATGAGCAGTTCTTC. As protein: CASSFRQGTRNEQFF.

V and J are TRBV5-1 and TRBJ2-7; D may be TRBD1 (6 bases). Germline V gene sequence: CDR1 SGHRS, CDR2 YFSETQ. Trimming pared 6 bases from V and 1 base from J, leaving 11 bases between. CDR3 length: 13 amino acids. CDR3 residues: CASTPGTSYEQYF. The CDR3 DNA reads TGCGCCAGCACCCCAGGGACATCCTACGAGCAGTACTTC.

This clone was seen only a few times. The rearrangement links TRBV5-1 to TRBJ1-1; D gene unclear. The CDR3 runs 13 residues. The germline gives CDR1 SGHRS, CDR2 YFSETQ. Trimming stripped 1 base from V and 1 base from J, with 5 bases between. DNA for the CDR3: TGCGCCAGCAGCTTGCCACAGAACACTGAAGCTTTCTTT. Translation gives CASSLPQNTEAFF.

This clone was observed a single time. The J gene is TRBJ2-1, the V gene TRBV28; TRBD2 might be the D (6 bases). CDR1 is MDHEN and CDR2 is SYDVKM in the germline V gene. Between the trimmed V and J ends, which lost 4 bases and 5 bases, there was a span of 15 bases. CDR3 length: 15 amino acids. CDR3 amino acids: CASSSAGLGNNEQFF. CDR3 sequence (DNA): TGTGCCAGCAGTTCCGCGGGGTTGGGAAACAATGAGCAGTTCTTC.

The chain employs TRBV21-1 and TRBJ2-6; the tabulated D call, TRBD2, remains unverified against the DNA. TRBV21-1 is classified as a pseudogene. The length of the CDR3 is 17 residues. Here the CDR3 DNA reads TGTGCCAGCAGCAAAAAGGAGGGAGACTCTGGGGCCAACGTCCTGACTTTC. This gives the protein CASSKKEGDSGANVLTF.

The V call is TRBV5-1, the J call TRBJ2-1, with D perhaps matching TRBD1 (5 bases). Trimming took 0 bases from V and 9 from J, leaving 7 bases between them. This CDR3 has 12 amino acids. In germline, CDR1 is SGHRS, CDR2 YFSETQ. The CDR3 protein is CASSLVRGEQFF. The CDR3 bases are TGCGCCAGCAGCTTGGTAAGGGGTGAGCAGTTCTTC.

This chain connects TRBV6-1 to TRBJ2-7; the match to TRBD1 covers 8 bases. The CDR3 contains 15 residues. Germline CDR1 reads MNHNS; CDR2 reads SASEGT. The J segment lost 2 bases and the V segment lost 2 bases, leaving 5 bases of the junction unmatched. The CDR3 loop is CASSERTGRAYEQYF. The CDR3 DNA is TGTGCCAGCAGTGAACGGACAGGGCGAGCCTACGAGCAGTACTTC.

The chain combines TRBV2 with TRBJ2-1; D is possibly TRBD1 (6 bases). Germline V gene lookup returns CDR1 SNHLY and CDR2 FYNNEI. The CDR3 loop spans 13 amino acids. Trimming stripped 7 bases from V and 3 bases from J, with 10 bases between. The CDR3 region has the DNA TGTGCCAGCACCTGGACAGACTACAATGAGCAGTTCTTC. It is translated as CASTWTDYNEQFF.

The chain employs TRBV5-4 and TRBJ2-5; possibly TRBD1 for D (6 bases). The CDR3 is 14 amino acids. V was trimmed by 2 bases and J by 4 bases, leaving 12 bases between them. CDR1 and CDR2 from the germline V gene are SGHNT and YYREEE (reference sequence). The CDR3 bases are TGTGCCAGCAGCTTAACAGGGTTCGGAGAGACCCAGTACTTC. It yields the protein CASSLTGFGETQYF.

This chain uses TRBV4-1 with TRBJ1-1; D is ambiguous. The length of the CDR3 is 14 residues. Germline-derived CDR1 and CDR2 are MGHRA and YSYEKL. V was clipped by 1 base and J by 0 bases, with 6 bases between them. This chain's CDR3 is CASSQVQMNTEAFF. CDR3 sequence (DNA): TGCGCCAGCAGCCAAGTACAGATGAACACTGAAGCTTTCTTT.

This clone has a handful of counts. The chain links TRBV7-2 to TRBJ2-3, with TRBD2 matching 7 bases. The CDR3 has 14 amino acids. Looked up from germline, CDR1 is SGHTA and CDR2 is FQGNSA. V shed 1 base, J shed 5 bases, and the junction held 3 bases outside the gene matches. The DNA for the CDR3 is TGTGCCAGCAGCTTAGGCGGGACTATAGATACGCAGTATTTT. It is translated as CASSLGGTIDTQYF.

The rearrangement uses TRBV6-4 and TRBJ2-3; 8 positions agree with TRBD1. V trimming: 3 bases; J trimming: 0 bases; junction bases outside the gene matches: 2. The germline V gene has CDR1 MRHNA and CDR2 SNTAGT. The CDR3 extends over 15 amino acids. CDR3 in amino acids: CASSEWDRSTDTQYF. In nucleotides, the CDR3 is TGTGCCAGCAGTGAATGGGACAGGAGCACAGATACGCAGTATTTT.

The chain's CDR3 is CASSSPASGSYEQYF. CDR3 DNA: TGTGCCAGCAGTAGCCCGGCTAGCGGGAGTTACGAGCAGTACTTC. This chain links TRBV6-5 with TRBJ2-7, with 10 nucleotides matching TRBD2. The CDR3 covers 15 residues. Trimming removed 5 bases from V and 4 bases from J; junction bases left unmatched: 8. Germline CDR1 is MNHEY and CDR2 is SVGAGI.

The rearrangement uses TRBV7-2 and TRBJ2-7, with D possibly TRBD2 on 6 matching bases. V lost 2 bases and J lost 1, with 12 bases in between. In germline, CDR1 is SGHTA, CDR2 FQGNSA. The CDR3 runs 15 residues. The DNA of the CDR3 is TGTGCCAGCAGCTTAATCCGGGAGAGGTCCTACGAGCAGTACTTC. This sequence encodes CASSLIRERSYEQYF.

V usage is TRBV30 and J usage is TRBJ2-7, with a tentative D call TRBD1 (6 bases). This CDR3 contains 15 residues. Deletions cut 5 bases from V and 2 bases from J, with 19 bases between. Germline V lookup: CDR1 GTSNPN, CDR2 SVGIG (reference sequence). The CDR3 DNA reads as TGTGCCTGGCACTACCGGGACAAAATACCCTACGAGCAGTACTTC. This sequence encodes CAWHYRDKIPYEQYF.

As for this clone: The germline gene is not matched at one end of the junction; a read error may be the cause. The rearrangement joins TRBV7-9 to TRBJ2-5, with TRBD1 matching over 8 bases. CDR1 is SEHNR and CDR2 is FQNEAQ in the germline V gene (reference sequence). This CDR3 region has 13 residues. CDR3 in amino acids: CSSSSTGVETQYF. CDR3 DNA sequence: TGTTCCAGCAGCTCGACAGGGGTGGAGACCCAGTACTTC.

The chain employs TRBV5-1 and TRBJ2-2; the match to TRBD2 covers 7 bases. J was trimmed by 0 bases and V by 4 bases; bases with no gene match: 3. CDR1 is SGHRS and CDR2 is YFSETQ in the germline V gene. This CDR3 comprises 15 residues. The CDR3 reads CASSPGRANTGELFF. The CDR3 coding sequence is TGCGCCAGCAGCCCAGGGAGGGCGAACACCGGGGAGCTGTTTTTT.

The chain has TRBV5-1 and TRBJ1-2; D unclear. V was pared by 4 bases and J by 3 bases, with 13 bases between. The CDR3 sequence is 14 residues long. Looked up from germline, CDR1 is SGHRS and CDR2 is YFSETQ. CDR3 sequence (DNA): TGCGCCAGCAGCCCCGCCTACGGGGACTATGGCTACACCTTC. This sequence encodes CASSPAYGDYGYTF.

This sequence joins TRBV7-2 and TRBJ2-7; no clear D gene. The CDR3 is made up of 12 amino acids. Trimming cost V 7 bases and J 4 bases, with 11 bases left between them. The germline V gene has CDR1 SGHTA and CDR2 FQGNSA. In nucleotides, the CDR3 is TGTGCCAGCACCTCTAACCCATACGAGCAGTACTTC. Translating gives CASTSNPYEQYF.

The V and J genes are TRBV7-9 and TRBJ2-3; D is perhaps TRBD1 (6 bases). The CDR3 is made up of 14 amino acids. V was cut by 7 bases and J by 6 bases, with 17 bases left in between. CDR1 and CDR2 from the germline V gene are SEHNR and FQNEAQ (reference sequence). CDR3 sequence: CASNPTGTLDTQYF. CDR3 nucleotides: TGTGCCAGCAACCCGACAGGTACCCTGGATACGCAGTATTTT.

The V gene is TRBV7-9, the J gene TRBJ2-7; possibly TRBD2 for D (5 bases). CDR3 length: 17 amino acids. Germline V gives CDR1 SEHNR, CDR2 FQNEAQ (reference sequence). V was shortened by 5 bases and J by 2 bases, with 22 bases between the two germline ends. The CDR3 sequence is CASSRDTSGHRTYEQYF. CDR3 in DNA: TGTGCCAGCAGCCGAGATACGAGCGGCCACCGAACCTACGAGCAGTACTTC.

The chain carries TRBV9 and TRBJ1-1; no clear D gene. The germline CDR1 and CDR2 sequences are SGDLS and YYNGEE. The CDR3 length is 15 residues. Trimming left V 0 bases short and J 4 bases short, with 13 bases between. The CDR3 bases are TGTGCCAGCAGCGTAGAAGCGAGGGTGGGCACTGAAGCTTTCTTT. Protein: CASSVEARVGTEAFF. Filled out from reference TRBV9 and TRBJ1-1, the complete variable domain reads DSGVTQTPKHLITATGQRVTLRCSPRSGDLSVYWYQQSLDQGLQFLIQYYNGEERAKGNILERFSAQQFPDLHSELNLSSLELGDSALYFCASSVEARVGTEAFFGQGTRLTVV.

This chain uses TRBV18 with TRBJ2-7; 8 bases fit TRBD2. The CDR3 has 12 amino acids. The V gene end was trimmed by 6 bases and the J gene end by 9 bases; junction bases not matched to a gene: 7. Germline CDR1 KGHSH, CDR2 LQKENI. CDR3 region: CASSPGGQVQYF. DNA for the CDR3: TGTGCCAGCTCGCCGGGGGGGCAGGTGCAGTACTTC.